The 14 T cell receptor beta chains presented below share a single source sample, sequenced in a study of blood T cell repertoires in COVID-19. The repertoire was sequenced with immunoSEQ multiplex PCR; TCRdb's copy has only in-frame clones and lacks some. The sample shows under 300,000 clones, approximately 82% of them seen only once. Specimen: PBMCs or T cells enriched from blood (not recorded which). These receptors all stem from a man aged 35 to 55 who had recovered from COVID-19.

This clone was observed a handful of times. The chain uses TRBV7-3 and TRBJ2-7, with TRBD2 matching 9 bases. The ends lost 2 bases at V and 6 bases at J; junction bases unmatched: 11. This CDR3 is built from 16 residues. The V gene's germline CDR1 is SGHTA and CDR2 FQGTGA. This CDR3 is CASSLDRLAGLSEQYF. The CDR3 DNA sequence: TGTGCCAGCAGCTTAGATCGTCTAGCGGGACTTAGCGAGCAGTACTTC.

This chain connects TRBV29-1 to TRBJ2-4, with TRBD2 matching over 10 bases. The V gene's germline CDR1 is SQVTM and CDR2 ANQGSEA. V trimming: 6 bases; J trimming: 1 base; junction bases outside the gene matches: 9. CDR3 length: 16 residues. The CDR3 loop reads CSVRPSGSAAKNIQYF. CDR3 nucleotide sequence: TGCAGCGTAAGGCCTAGCGGGAGTGCGGCCAAAAACATTCAGTACTTC.

This chain uses TRBV5-1 with TRBJ1-2; TRBD1 agrees at 8 bases. The CDR3 contains 13 residues. The germline CDR1 and CDR2 sequences are SGHRS and YFSETQ. Germline trimming cut 4 bases from V and 6 bases from J; bases unmatched to any gene: 5. The CDR3 reads CASSRRGQDGYTF. The CDR3 nucleotides read TGCGCCAGCAGCCGCAGGGGGCAGGATGGCTACACCTTC.

In its sample, this clone was seen a few times. The chain recombines TRBV5-1 with TRBJ1-2; D is undetermined. CDR1 and CDR2 (germline): SGHRS, YFSETQ. V lost 0 bases to trimming and J lost 8 bases, with 11 bases between them. This CDR3 comprises 13 residues. The CDR3: CASSLDVGGGYTF. CDR3 sequence (DNA): TGCGCCAGCAGCTTGGATGTGGGAGGGGGCTACACCTTC.

The rearrangement joins TRBV5-8 to TRBJ2-3, with D possibly TRBD2 on 5 matching bases. CDR1 is SGHTS and CDR2 is YDEGEE in the germline V gene. The CDR3 has 11 amino acids. CDR3 residues: CAASRTDTQYF. DNA for the CDR3: TGTGCGGCTAGCAGGACGGATACGCAGTATTTT. Full variable domain (missing parts from reference TRBV5-8 and TRBJ2-3): EAGVTQSPTHLIKTRGQQATLRCSPISGHTSVYWYQQALGLGLQFLLWYDEGEERNRGNFPPRFSGRQFPNYSSELNVNALELEDSALYLCAASRTDTQYFGPGTRLTVL.

The chain joins TRBV3-1 (or the pseudogene TRBV3-2) to TRBJ1-1, with D unresolved. The CDR3 loop spans 14 amino acids. With 5 bases removed from V and 2 bases from J, the gap between germline ends came to 12 bases. Germline loops: CDR1 LGHDT, CDR2 YNNKEL (reference sequence). In DNA form, the CDR3 reads TGTGCCAGCAGCGGCGGCTACTCTAACACTGAAGCTTTCTTT. Protein sequence: CASSGGYSNTEAFF.

This chain links TRBV30 with TRBJ1-5, with D maybe TRBD1 (5 bases). The CDR3 loop spans 13 amino acids. The V end lost 2 bases, the J end lost 5 bases, and 10 bases lay between the germline ends. Germline V lookup: CDR1 GTSNPN, CDR2 SVGIG (reference sequence). CDR3 DNA sequence: TGTGCCTGGAGTCCAGGGATGGATCAGCCCCAGCATTTT. Translated: CAWSPGMDQPQHF.

The gene calls are TRBV5-1 and TRBJ2-7; 9 nucleotides line up with TRBD1. The CDR3 is 16 amino acids. The J segment lost 6 bases and the V segment lost 2 bases, leaving 12 bases of the junction unmatched. Per germline, CDR1 SGHRS and CDR2 YFSETQ. DNA for the CDR3: TGCGCCAGCAGCTTAAGACCGGGACAGGGTTCTAGCGAGCAGTACTTC. Encoded protein: CASSLRPGQGSSEQYF.

This rearrangement joins TRBV2 to TRBJ1-5, with a tentative D call TRBD1 (6 bases). V shed 6 bases and J shed 6 bases, with 15 bases lying between them. The CDR3 totals 14 residues. Germline V CDR1 and CDR2: SNHLY, FYNNEI. The CDR3, as DNA: TGTGCCAGCAGGACGGACAGTGATTCTCAGCCCCAGCATTTT. Encoded protein: CASRTDSDSQPQHF.

The V call is TRBV5-4, the J call TRBJ2-7, with 8 bases aligning to TRBD2. CDR3 length: 15 amino acids. In germline, CDR1 is SGHNT, CDR2 YYREEE (reference sequence). With 3 bases clipped from V and 5 bases from J, the junction kept 10 bases outside the gene matches. The CDR3: CASSSGGGLVDEQYF. CDR3 nucleotide sequence: TGTGCCAGCAGCTCGGGGGGGGGCCTGGTTGACGAGCAGTACTTC.

This clone has only a few counts. This chain connects TRBV15 to TRBJ1-5; D is undetermined. V dropped 0 bases and J dropped 6 bases, with 6 bases sitting between them. CDR3 length equals 13 residues. CDR1 LNHNV and CDR2 YYDKDF come from the germline V gene (reference sequence). The CDR3 is CATSRDLSQPQHF. The CDR3 DNA sequence: TGTGCCACCAGCAGAGATCTAAGTCAGCCCCAGCATTTT.

This clone was seen a few times. The chain employs TRBV6-5 and TRBJ2-7; D not certain. In germline, CDR1 is MNHEY, CDR2 SVGAGI. V shed 7 bases and J shed 6 bases, with 16 bases lying between them. CDR3 length: 13 amino acids. The CDR3 DNA sequence: TGTGCCAGCACTCACGACCCGAGAGGCGAGCAGTACTTC. Residues: CASTHDPRGEQYF.

The chain uses TRBV15 and TRBJ1-2; D call uncertain. The CDR3 contains 14 residues. The germline V and J ends were trimmed by 1 base and 6 bases, with 12 bases remaining between them. Germline V gene sequence: CDR1 LNHNV, CDR2 YYDKDF (reference sequence). CDR3 nucleotide sequence: TGTGCCACCAGCAGAGGGCAGGTATCGCATGGCTACACCTTC. Its protein product is CATSRGQVSHGYTF.

The CDR3: CASSLSGSYGYTF. Written as DNA, the CDR3 is TGTGCCAGCAGCTTAAGCGGCAGCTATGGCTACACCTTC. The chain employs TRBV7-9 and TRBJ1-2; no reliable D call. Germline CDR1 and CDR2: SEHNR and FQNEAQ (reference sequence). Trimming pared 2 bases from V and 4 bases from J, leaving 8 bases between. The CDR3 is 13 residues long.